The 5 T cell receptor beta chains in this list originate from one sample, sequenced in a study of cytomegalovirus exposure and HLA in healthy donors. PCR primers comprised 60 Vbeta and 13 Jbeta primers. Profiled with immunoSEQ multiplex PCR; TCRdb holds only in-frame clones, not every one. This sample contains more than 90,000 clones. The sequenced material came from PBMCs. All receptors come from a man aged 25 to 40 in good health and CMV-seronegative.

The rearrangement joins TRBV27 to TRBJ1-1; perhaps TRBD1 as D (6 bases). Germline V CDR1 and CDR2: MNHEY, SMNVEV (reference sequence). CDR3 length equals 13 residues. The germline V and J ends were trimmed by 7 bases and 6 bases, with 15 bases remaining between them. The CDR3 here is CASITRGGAEAFF. CDR3 nucleotides: TGTGCCAGCATCACCCGTGGGGGCGCTGAAGCTTTCTTT.

The chain joins TRBV9 to TRBJ2-3; no firm D call. The CDR3 contains 13 residues. Germline V gives CDR1 SGDLS, CDR2 YYNGEE. The V end was cut by 0 bases, the J end by 1 base, with 3 bases between. This CDR3 is CASSVVGTDTQYF. The CDR3 nucleotides are TGTGCCAGCAGCGTAGTCGGCACAGATACGCAGTATTTT.

The J gene is TRBJ1-5, the V gene TRBV6-5; weak D call: TRBD1 (6 bases). This CDR3 contains 16 residues. CDR1 is MNHEY and CDR2 is SVGAGI in the germline V gene. The V end lost 4 bases, the J end lost 6 bases, and 19 bases lay between the germline ends. CDR3 coding DNA: TGTGCCAGCAGTTCCCACCGGGGGGGCGGGAGTCAGCCCCAGCATTTT. Amino acid sequence: CASSSHRGGGSQPQHF.

Here the CDR3 reads CASSYERTEAFF. CDR3 bases: TGTGCCAGCAGCTACGAGAGGACTGAAGCTTTCTTT. V and J are TRBV2 and TRBJ1-1; D is unresolved. CDR1 is SNHLY and CDR2 is FYNNEI in the germline V gene. Deletions cut 6 bases from V and 5 bases from J, with 10 bases between. This CDR3 comprises 12 residues.

In terms of frequency, this clone is medium-sized. The J gene is TRBJ1-4, the V gene TRBV4-3; TRBD1 aligns across 7 bases. The V and J ends lost 0 bases and 7 bases, in that order; junction bases with no gene match: 2. This CDR3 comprises 14 residues. Germline lookup yields CDR1 LGHNA and CDR2 YSLEER. DNA of the CDR3: TGCGCCAGCAGCCAAGACTGGACAGGTGAAAAACTGTTTTTT. This codes for CASSQDWTGEKLFF.